This TCR beta chain appears in the sequencing data of a study of CD8+CD57+ T cells in acquired aplastic anemia. Study information: Isolated CD4+ and CD8+ cells, once sorted, yielded DNA averaging roughly 3 ug. Among healthy donors, CD4+ cells averaged about 10 million reads. Points from the study as a whole: Patients shared approximately 30 CD8+ CDR3 sequences with controls. No significant difference in CD8+ Simpson's diversity was found between patients and controls.

The V end was cut by 4 bases, the J end by 8 bases, with 14 bases between. The CDR3 is made up of 13 amino acids. The germline gives CDR1 SGHTA, CDR2 FQGTGA. On this clonotype itself: Its cognate antigen is unknown.

Template material for TCR beta VDJ and CDR3 profiling consisted of genomic DNA. One entry per CDR3 protein results from TCRdb running MiXCR on the reads. This sample has around 64,000 distinct CDR3 sequences, with less than 65% found just once. The chain has TRBV7-3 and TRBJ1-2, with a weak D call TRBD1 (5 bases). The material sequenced was sorted CD4+, CD8+, or CD8+CD57+ T cells (not recorded which) from PBMCs. This clonotype was obtained from a human donor in good health, serving as a control. Here the CDR3 DNA reads TGTGCCAGCAGCTCGAGCAGGGAGGGAGGCTACACCTTC. It translates to CASSSSREGGYTF.